This T cell receptor beta chain comes out of a study of T cell clonality in common variable immunodeficiency (dated by TCRdb to the mid-2010s). Results and caveats for the whole study, not just this receptor: Even though DNA input was equal, the average per sample came to some 90,000 unique sequences for controls compared with around 33,000 for CVID samples. Fewer TCRbeta clones were shared among CVID subjects than among healthy controls (p < 0.0001). According to the authors, finding the cause of the higher clonality in CVID would require sequencing the repertoires of T cell subpopulations. Correlations of repertoire features with clinical complications were constrained by heterogeneity among patients within the CVID cohort. Increased TCRbeta clonality was found in CVID subjects compared with healthy controls (t-test p = 0.018), with the increase being most characteristic of about a third of subjects. Fewer deletions and N-nucleotide insertions were reportedly observed in CVID TCRbeta sequences, and highly modified clones with 13 or more V deletions were reportedly absent from CVID TCRbeta sequences.

CDR1 and CDR2, per the germline V gene, are SGHTA and FQGNSA. Trimming removed 5 bases from V and 7 bases from J; the gene matches leave 11 bases unexplained. The CDR3 goes from the cysteine to the phenylalanine over 15 residues. Part of the CDR3 DNA is given, 36 bases translated from base 1. This clone is characterized as medium-sized (0.01 to 0.1%). Its specific antigen is unknown. With the read ending 3 residues before the CDR3 end, the germline J gene is used to fill in that end. For sequencing, equivalent amounts of genomic DNA were input from CVID and control samples. For every sample, a 60 bp segment covering the rearranged TCRbeta CDR3 region was amplified and then sequenced. The immunoSEQ assay, a bias-corrected multiplex PCR combined with high-throughput sequencing, was used to amplify TCRbeta. Per the authors' processing: Each unique nucleotide sequence was treated as a clone and annotated with V, D and J genes, copy number and frequency. Sequences were labeled productive if in frame, and non-productive if out of frame or containing stop codons. As previously described, clonality was computed from Shannon's entropy. The predicted amino acid sequences of productive clones were used to derive mean CDR3 Kyte-Doolittle hydropathy. Using the R hclust function, scaled V gene usage was clustered hierarchically with Manhattan distance and complete linkage. Clone sharing by CDR3 amino acid sequence was assessed by resampling 12 repertoires per group over 100 rounds. Repertoires were searched for approximately 70 published EBV-specific and approximately 240 published CMV-specific TCRbeta sequences. A couple of CVID samples yielding fewer than 10,000 sequences were excluded from analysis, leaving 42 CVID repertoires. TCRdb holds this immuneACCESS table with in-frame rearrangements only. Some clones are missing; in checked studies, unresolved V genes explain under half, and the rest has no known cause. The V and J calls and clone size come from that table; D and trimming were worked out from the DNA. This sample holds thousands of clones in total, without any singletons. The ten largest clones add up to approximately 13% of the sample.

Diagnosis of CVID followed standard criteria, namely serum IgG, IgA and/or IgM below the normal range together with specific antibody deficiency. The CVID group comprised about 46 subjects, roughly 15 female and approximately 29 male, aged 9 to 64 years with a mean age of roughly 40. Both CVID patients and healthy controls were predominantly of Caucasian heritage. At the time of study participation, every CVID subject had been on replacement immunoglobulin therapy for one year or longer. At blood collection, none of the CVID subjects was ill or on immunomodulatory or immunosuppressive medication. Heparinized peripheral whole blood samples of roughly 5 to 8 ml were obtained from each donor. Genomic DNA from adults with common variable immune deficiency (CVID) and from healthy adult controls was used for sequencing of TCRbeta CDR3 repertoires. Diluted blood was subjected to density centrifugation over Hypaque 1077 or Ficoll-Paque for isolation of peripheral blood mononuclear cells. Unsorted mononuclear cells served as the source of genomic DNA, which was extracted either by Qiagen column purification or by a centrifugation-based method.

The rearranged segments are TRBV7-2 and TRBJ2-1; 7 bases in the junction line up with TRBD1. The sample was peripheral blood mononuclear cells. The TCR was taken from a human donor with common variable immunodeficiency. CDR3 bases read: TGTGCCAGCAGCCCAGACAGGGAGATTGTGAATGAG. Translated, it gives CASSPDREIVNE. The CDR3 in its entirety is CASSPDREIVNEQFF.